Each of the 30 T cell receptor beta chains below was sequenced from the same sample in a study of T cell responses to AZD1222 COVID-19 vaccine. Method: immunoSEQ multiplex PCR; TCRdb's copy keeps in-frame clones and lacks some. The sample yields roughly 110,000 clones, just over 90% seen once. The sequencing used peripheral blood, collected on day 0 of AZD1222 vaccination. All receptors come from an adult in good health.

V and J are TRBV11-2 and TRBJ2-5, with D perhaps matching TRBD2 (7 bases). The V gene lost 3 bases and the J gene lost 5 bases, with 19 bases spanning the gap. Germline V gene lookup returns CDR1 SGHAT and CDR2 FQNNGV. The CDR3 has 16 amino acids. For the CDR3, the DNA is TGTGCCAGCAGCTTTGGGGGGGGCGTCCCTCGGGAGACCCAGTACTTC. This encodes CASSFGGGVPRETQYF.

V gene TRBV6-5 combines with J gene TRBJ2-3; TRBD2 aligns across 7 bases. Looked up from germline, CDR1 is MNHEY and CDR2 is SVGAGI. The ends lost 7 bases at V and 6 bases at J; junction bases unmatched: 7. This CDR3 is built from 13 residues. CDR3 coding DNA: TGTGCCAGCACCTCTAGCGGATCTGATACGCAGTATTTT. Protein product: CASTSSGSDTQYF.

This sequence joins TRBV12-3 or TRBV12-4 and TRBJ2-4; 8 positions agree with TRBD2. V trimming: 3 bases; J trimming: 13 bases; junction bases outside the gene matches: 8. This CDR3 has 13 residues. The CDR3, as DNA: TGTGCCAGCAGTTTTTTAAATAGCGGGGAACAGTACTTC. This codes for CASSFLNSGEQYF.

The rearrangement joins TRBV5-4 to TRBJ2-5; D call uncertain. The V gene's germline CDR1 is SGHNT and CDR2 YYREEE (reference sequence). V gave up 0 bases and J gave up 5 bases, with 5 bases separating them. The CDR3 length is 12 residues. DNA for the CDR3: TGTGCCAGCAGCTTGGCGAGGGAGACCCAGTACTTC. Amino acid sequence: CASSLARETQYF.

Only one count was recorded for this clone. This chain links TRBV15 with TRBJ1-2; no firm D call. Trimming shortened V by 4 bases and J by 7 bases, and 10 bases separated the two germline ends. The CDR3 loop spans 12 amino acids. CDR1 LNHNV and CDR2 YYDKDF come from the germline V gene (reference sequence). CDR3 coding DNA: TGTGCCACCAGCAAGCAGGATTCTGGCTACACCTTC. It yields the protein CATSKQDSGYTF.

J is TRBJ1-6 and V is TRBV30; no clear D gene. The length of the CDR3 is 13 residues. CDR1 is GTSNPN, CDR2 SVGIG, per germline (reference sequence). The germline V and J ends were trimmed by 3 bases and 9 bases, with 12 bases remaining between them. The CDR3 reads CAWSLLDRSPLHF. CDR3 nucleotide sequence: TGTGCCTGGAGCCTACTGGACCGTTCACCCCTCCACTTT. Full variable domain (outside the CDR3, taken from reference TRBV30 and TRBJ1-6): SQTIHQWPATLVQPVGSPLSLECTVEGTSNPNLYWYRQAAGRGLQLLFYSVGIGQISSEVPQNLSASRPQDRQFILSSKKLLLSDSGFYLCAWSLLDRSPLHFGNGTRLTVT.

The CDR3 reads CASSLWDSGNTIYF. The DNA for the CDR3 is TGCGCCAGCAGCTTGTGGGACTCTGGAAACACCATATATTTT. V gene TRBV5-1 combines with J gene TRBJ1-3; D unclear. Trimming removed 1 base from V and 0 bases from J, with 5 bases in between. CDR3 length: 14 amino acids. CDR1 SGHRS and CDR2 YFSETQ come from the germline V gene. Variable domain in full (rest from reference TRBV5-1 and TRBJ1-3): KAGVTQTPRYLIKTRGQQVTLSCSPISGHRSVSWYQQTPGQGLQFLFEYFSETQRNKGNFPGRFSGRQFSNSRSEMNVSTLELGDSALYLCASSLWDSGNTIYFGEGSWLTVV.

The chain is built from TRBV28 and TRBJ2-3, with 7 bases identical to TRBD1. After removal of 5 bases from V and 2 bases from J, the junction contained 10 bases not matched to a gene. This CDR3 spans 16 amino acids. The germline CDR1 and CDR2 sequences are MDHEN and SYDVKM. The CDR3 reads CASSILTGTNTDTQYF. The DNA for the CDR3 is TGTGCCAGCAGTATACTGACAGGGACGAACACAGATACGCAGTATTTT.

The rearrangement links TRBV28 to TRBJ1-1, with D possibly matching TRBD1 (5 bases). This CDR3 has 15 amino acids. Trimming shortened V by 4 bases and J by 1 base, and 13 bases separated the two germline ends. Germline CDR1 MDHEN, CDR2 SYDVKM. CDR3 sequence (DNA): TGTGCCAGCAGTTCCGCCGCGACAGCGAACACTGAAGCTTTCTTT. Residues: CASSSAATANTEAFF.

V and J are TRBV2 and TRBJ1-2; D unresolved. CDR1 is SNHLY, CDR2 FYNNEI, per germline. Trimming pared 1 base from V and 8 bases from J, leaving 8 bases between. The CDR3 is made up of 12 amino acids. The CDR3 protein is CASSEGMRGYTF. The CDR3 region has the DNA TGTGCCAGCAGTGAAGGGATGAGGGGCTACACCTTC.

V gene TRBV3-1 (or the pseudogene TRBV3-2) combines with J gene TRBJ1-5; D gene ambiguous. The CDR3 contains 14 residues. The germline V gene has CDR1 LGHDT and CDR2 YNNKEL (reference sequence). The germline V and J ends were trimmed by 4 bases and 4 bases, with 11 bases remaining between them. CDR3 nucleotide sequence: TGTGCCAGCAGCCCCCTGGGGTGGAATCAGCCCCAGCATTTT. Translating it yields CASSPLGWNQPQHF.

The chain carries TRBV7-8 and TRBJ2-5; weak D call: TRBD1 (5 bases). V lost 1 base to trimming and J lost 3 bases, with 15 bases between them. Germline V gene data show CDR1 as SGHVS and CDR2 as FQNEAQ. The CDR3 contains 16 residues. CDR3 sequence (DNA): TGTGCCAGCAGCTTAGGATCGGGTATAGGGGAAGAGACCCAGTACTTC. Its translation is CASSLGSGIGEETQYF.

This CDR3 is CASSASDLLTYEQYF. DNA for the CDR3: TGCGCCAGCAGCGCGAGCGATTTACTAACCTACGAGCAGTACTTC. This chain connects TRBV5-1 to TRBJ2-7, with unresolved D. The CDR3 sequence is 15 residues long. The V gene's germline CDR1 is SGHRS and CDR2 YFSETQ. V lost 4 bases, J lost 2 bases, and 16 bases lay in between. Full variable domain (outside the CDR3, taken from reference TRBV5-1 and TRBJ2-7): KAGVTQTPRYLIKTRGQQVTLSCSPISGHRSVSWYQQTPGQGLQFLFEYFSETQRNKGNFPGRFSGRQFSNSRSEMNVSTLELGDSALYLCASSASDLLTYEQYFGPGTRLTVT.

The rearrangement joins TRBV19 to TRBJ1-5; 7 bases are shared with TRBD1. The trim removed 4 bases at V and 4 bases at J, leaving 10 bases unmatched. CDR3 length equals 16 residues. Per the germline V gene, CDR1 is LNHDA and CDR2 is SQIVND (reference sequence). As DNA, the CDR3 is TGTGCCAGTAGTAACCCAGGGACAGTATCTAATCAGCCCCAGCATTTT. This codes for CASSNPGTVSNQPQHF.

The chain employs TRBV7-8 and TRBJ1-5; the D gene is possibly TRBD1 (5 bases). Germline V gene lookup returns CDR1 SGHVS and CDR2 FQNEAQ. Trimming left V 4 bases short and J 2 bases short, with 24 bases between. The CDR3 consists of 19 residues. CDR3 in DNA: TGTGCCAGCAGCTCCCCGAGGGACTTACCGGACTATGGCAATCAGCCCCAGCATTTT. Translated: CASSSPRDLPDYGNQPQHF.

The chain uses TRBV6-2 or TRBV6-3 and TRBJ1-1; D remains unclear. V gave up 6 bases and J gave up 4 bases, with 12 bases separating them. Germline loops: CDR1 MNHEY, CDR2 SVGEGT. The CDR3 totals 13 residues. The CDR3 sequence is CASSPPGSTEAFF. The CDR3 DNA reads as TGTGCCAGCAGCCCCCCTGGGTCCACTGAAGCTTTCTTT.

CDR3 region: CASTLLQGARETQYF. CDR3 nucleotide sequence: TGCGCCAGCACTCTTTTACAGGGGGCGCGAGAGACCCAGTACTTC. V and J are TRBV5-1 and TRBJ2-5; 9 bases map to TRBD1. Trimming removed 6 bases from V and 4 bases from J; junction bases left unmatched: 10. Looked up from germline, CDR1 is SGHRS and CDR2 is YFSETQ. The CDR3 extends over 15 amino acids. Using reference TRBV5-1 and TRBJ2-5 for the parts outside the CDR3, the full variable domain is KAGVTQTPRYLIKTRGQQVTLSCSPISGHRSVSWYQQTPGQGLQFLFEYFSETQRNKGNFPGRFSGRQFSNSRSEMNVSTLELGDSALYLCASTLLQGARETQYFGPGTRLLVL.

The chain couples TRBV28 to TRBJ2-7, with D maybe TRBD2 (6 bases). The CDR3 covers 13 residues. Germline assignment: CDR1 MDHEN and CDR2 SYDVKM. Trimming cost V 8 bases and J 5 bases, with 16 bases left between them. CDR3 nucleotides: TGTGCCAGCTCCCTCGGGGGTTCCCACGAGCAGTACTTC. As protein: CASSLGGSHEQYF.

The chain uses TRBV7-2 and TRBJ2-1, with D uncertain. In germline, CDR1 is SGHTA, CDR2 FQGNSA. CDR3 size: 15 residues. V was clipped by 1 base and J by 2 bases, with 9 bases between them. The CDR3 coding sequence is TGTGCCAGCAGCTTAGTACGGTCCCCCTACAATGAGCAGTTCTTC. Translation: CASSLVRSPYNEQFF.

The chain couples TRBV6-2 or TRBV6-3 to TRBJ2-3, with D perhaps matching TRBD2 (6 bases). Germline CDR1 MNHEY, CDR2 SVGEGT. Trimming cost V 4 bases and J 0 bases, with 11 bases left between them. CDR3 length equals 15 residues. The CDR3 DNA is TGTGCCAGCAGTTTGCTAGCGAAAAGCACAGATACGCAGTATTTT. This codes for CASSLLAKSTDTQYF.

J is TRBJ1-1 and V is TRBV7-6, with D uncertain. Germline CDR1 and CDR2: SGHVS and FNYEAQ. The CDR3 loop spans 17 amino acids. Trimming pared 5 bases from V and 1 base from J, leaving 20 bases between. DNA for the CDR3: TGTGCCAGCAGCCCAGGTATAGATCCCCTCCCGAACACTGAAGCTTTCTTT. It translates to CASSPGIDPLPNTEAFF.

The J gene is TRBJ1-6, the V gene TRBV27; possibly TRBD1 for D (6 bases). Trimming stripped 2 bases from V and 7 bases from J, with 15 bases between. The CDR3 consists of 16 residues. Per germline, CDR1 MNHEY and CDR2 SMNVEV (reference sequence). CDR3 in amino acids: CASSLAGTRANSPLHF. In DNA form, the CDR3 reads TGTGCCAGCAGTTTAGCGGGGACACGAGCGAATTCACCCCTCCACTTT.

This clone has a single count. The V gene is TRBV9, the J gene TRBJ1-3; D is unclear. Germline V CDR1 and CDR2: SGDLS, YYNGEE. CDR3 length: 13 amino acids. The V end lost 0 bases, the J end lost 6 bases, and 7 bases lay between the germline ends. The CDR3 DNA sequence: TGTGCCAGCAGCGTAGGGCAGATAAACACCATATATTTT. Residues: CASSVGQINTIYF.

The CDR3 protein is CASSIVGASNQPQHF. The CDR3 bases are TGTGCCAGTAGTATAGTCGGGGCTAGCAATCAGCCCCAGCATTTT. The chain joins TRBV19 to TRBJ1-5; D might be TRBD1 (5 bases). The CDR3 has 15 residues. Germline CDR1 is LNHDA and CDR2 is SQIVND (reference sequence). The V and J ends lost 1 base and 0 bases respectively, with 7 bases between them.

The CDR3 sequence is CASSLVRGTDGYTF. In nucleotides, the CDR3 is TGTGCCAGCAGCTTAGTGAGGGGGACAGATGGCTACACCTTC. The gene calls are TRBV7-9 and TRBJ1-2; 7 bases are shared with TRBD1. The CDR3 is made up of 14 amino acids. The germline gives CDR1 SEHNR, CDR2 FQNEAQ (reference sequence). After removal of 1 base from V and 6 bases from J, the junction contained 5 bases not matched to a gene.

This clone was seen just once. V usage is TRBV7-9 and J usage is TRBJ1-1; D gene unclear. The germline CDR1 and CDR2 sequences are SEHNR and FQNEAQ (reference sequence). V dropped 1 base and J dropped 2 bases, with 5 bases sitting between them. This CDR3 contains 13 residues. The CDR3 DNA follows: TGTGCCAGCAGCTTAGTGCAAAACACTGAAGCTTTCTTT. Residues: CASSLVQNTEAFF.

The chain has TRBV20-1 and TRBJ1-1; 9 positions match TRBD1. CDR1 is DFQATT, CDR2 SNEGSKA, per germline (reference sequence). CDR3 length: 17 residues. With 3 bases clipped from V and 6 bases from J, the junction kept 17 bases outside the gene matches. The CDR3 loop is CSASRPRTGAGIAEAFF. The CDR3 coding sequence is TGCAGTGCTAGTAGGCCCAGGACAGGGGCGGGTATAGCTGAAGCTTTCTTT.

V is TRBV19 and J is TRBJ2-1, with D uncertain. Germline CDR1 reads LNHDA; CDR2 reads SQIVND (reference sequence). The V end lost 3 bases, the J end lost 3 bases, and 0 bases lay between the germline ends. CDR3 size: 11 residues. The CDR3 DNA sequence: TGTGCCAGTAGTATCTACAATGAGCAGTTCTTC. Protein product: CASSIYNEQFF.

V usage is TRBV7-2 and J usage is TRBJ1-5, with 9 bases aligning to TRBD1. Germline CDR1 is SGHTA and CDR2 is FQGNSA. The V gene end was trimmed by 4 bases and the J gene end by 6 bases; junction bases not matched to a gene: 4. The CDR3 sequence is 14 residues long. The DNA for the CDR3 is TGTGCCAGCAGCTCTGACAGGGGGGTTCAGCCCCAGCATTTT. Translating gives CASSSDRGVQPQHF.

This clone was seen just once. The chain has TRBV9 and TRBJ1-2; TRBD1 might be the D (5 bases). This CDR3 is 14 amino acids long. Germline lookup yields CDR1 SGDLS and CDR2 YYNGEE. V lost 4 bases and J 3 bases, leaving 13 bases between the germline ends. The CDR3: CASSLGGGDYGYTF. The CDR3 DNA sequence: TGTGCCAGCAGCCTCGGGGGAGGAGACTATGGCTACACCTTC.